This TCR beta chain was found in a study of blood T cell repertoires in COVID-19. Study-wide background: Acute and convalescent COVID-19 samples came from the United States, Italy and Spain.

The assay was immunoSEQ multiplex PCR, and TCRdb's table has in-frame clones only and misses some. Seen here are approximately 120,000 clones, around 82% observed once, and the top ten hold about 4.5%. V shed 0 bases, J shed 4 bases, and the junction held 10 bases outside the gene matches. The CDR3 has 17 amino acids. The germline V gene encodes CDR1 SGHAT and CDR2 FQNNGV. Sample: peripheral blood. This TCR derives from a human donor in a cohort sampled during active or convalescent COVID-19. The rearrangement joins TRBV11-2 to TRBJ2-7, with 9 positions matching TRBD2. CDR3 in amino acids: CASSLDSLGGGAYEQYF. The CDR3 DNA reads as TGTGCCAGCAGCTTAGATTCACTGGGCGGGGGGGCGTACGAGCAGTACTTC.